This T cell receptor (beta chain) was identified during a study of blood T cell repertoires in COVID-19. Study overall: T cells, B-cell-depleted T cells, or PBMCs supplied cDNA or gDNA.

Assay used: immunoSEQ multiplex PCR; TCRdb lists only in-frame clones, some missing. Of about 77,000 clones in the sample, more than 90% were seen once. The TCR originated in a woman aged 80 or over with active or convalescent COVID-19. Material: peripheral blood.

The CDR3 sequence: CASRPAAGAISPLHF. As DNA, the CDR3 is TGTGCCAGCAGACCCGCGGCAGGGGCCATTTCACCCCTCCACTTT. V is TRBV7-9 and J is TRBJ1-6; D perhaps matches TRBD1 (6 bases). In germline, CDR1 is SEHNR, CDR2 FQNEAQ (reference sequence). Trimming removed 6 bases at V and 9 bases at J, with 18 bases between. This CDR3 has 15 residues.